The 24 T cell receptor beta chains listed next were all sequenced from one sample in a study of identical twins. Via MiXCR, TCRdb re-called the 5' RACE reads, giving one row per CDR3 protein. There are some 500,000 distinct CDR3 sequences in the sample; less than 25% occur only once, and around 0.9% lies in the top ten. These data were also filed under a second study, of T cells expressing NK-cell markers.

The sequenced material came from CD4+ T cells sorted from blood. The origin of the receptors is a woman aged 18-30 years in good health.

The J gene is TRBJ1-2, the V gene TRBV12-3 or TRBV12-4; unclear D gene. V lost 7 bases and J lost 4, with 16 bases in between. The CDR3 length is 14 residues. CDR3 sequence: CASTSRTRTYGYTF. CDR3 nucleotide sequence: TGTGCCAGCACCTCAAGAACCCGAACCTATGGCTACACCTTC.

The CDR3 protein is CASSVVPGTFNEQYF. In nucleotides, the CDR3 is TGTGCCAGCAGCGTAGTGCCAGGGACCTTTAACGAGCAGTACTTC. The chain combines TRBV9 with TRBJ2-7; D tentatively reads TRBD1 or TRBD2 (5 bases each). Germline lookup yields CDR1 SGDLS and CDR2 YYNGEE. The CDR3 is made up of 15 amino acids. V gave up 0 bases and J gave up 5 bases, with 15 bases separating them.

In its sample, this clonotype was seen a few times. This rearrangement joins TRBV6-1 to TRBJ2-1; a weak D match, TRBD1 (7 bases). The V end lost 6 bases, the J end lost 7 bases, and 16 bases lay between the germline ends. The CDR3 runs to 14 residues. CDR1 is MNHNS, CDR2 SASEGT, per germline. CDR3 amino acids: CASRQEGATNEQFF. Here the CDR3 DNA reads TGTGCCAGCAGACAGGAGGGGGCGACGAATGAGCAGTTCTTC.

The chain uses TRBV29-1 and TRBJ1-1, with no clear D. Between the trimmed V and J ends, which lost 8 bases and 0 bases, there was a span of 10 bases. The CDR3 is 12 residues long. Germline V gene sequence: CDR1 SQVTM, CDR2 ANQGSEA. The CDR3 nucleotides read TGCAGCCAGAGGAGAATGAACACTGAAGCTTTCTTT. Translation: CSQRRMNTEAFF.

This sequence joins TRBV6-1 and TRBJ1-5; TRBD1 aligns across 9 bases. Germline trimming cut 5 bases from V and 2 bases from J; bases unmatched to any gene: 4. The germline V gene has CDR1 MNHNS and CDR2 SASEGT. The CDR3 extends over 15 amino acids. CDR3 bases: TGTGCCAGCAGTATCCGACAGGGGGGCAATCAGCCCCAGCATTTT. It encodes CASSIRQGGNQPQHF.

This clonotype was detected a few times. The chain uses TRBV29-1 and TRBJ1-5; D may be TRBD1 (6 bases). The CDR3 extends over 13 amino acids. Germline V gene data show CDR1 as SQVTM and CDR2 as ANQGSEA. With 3 bases removed from V and 7 bases from J, the gap between germline ends came to 13 bases. The CDR3 DNA sequence: TGCAGCGTTGAGGCGGGGGCCGGGCAGCCCCAGCATTTT. This sequence encodes CSVEAGAGQPQHF.

This clonotype was found a few times. The J gene is TRBJ2-2, the V gene TRBV12-3 or TRBV12-4, with D possibly matching TRBD1 (6 bases). The V and J ends lost 3 bases and 4 bases respectively, with 12 bases between them. This CDR3 region has 15 residues. The CDR3: CASSLRGRSTGELFF. Here the CDR3 DNA reads TGTGCCAGCAGTTTGAGGGGGAGAAGCACCGGGGAGCTGTTTTTT.

This clonotype occurred a few times. In nucleotides, the CDR3 is TGCAGTGCTTTCAGACAGGGAGTGAGCACTGAAGCTTTCTTT. It encodes CSAFRQGVSTEAFF. This chain links TRBV20-1 with TRBJ1-1, with 7 positions matching TRBD1. The CDR3 consists of 14 residues. Trimming at V came to 5 bases and at J to 4 bases, leaving 10 bases not matched to a gene. Germline V gene data show CDR1 as DFQATT and CDR2 as SNEGSKA (reference sequence).

This clonotype turned up a few times. This chain links TRBV5-1 with TRBJ2-5, with D perhaps being TRBD1 or TRBD2 (6 bases each). CDR1 SGHRS and CDR2 YFSETQ come from the germline V gene. The CDR3 runs 17 residues. Between the trimmed V and J ends, which lost 0 bases and 2 bases, there was a span of 17 bases. This CDR3 is CASSLALGGGGQETQYF. DNA of the CDR3: TGCGCCAGCAGCTTGGCACTCGGTGGAGGGGGACAAGAGACCCAGTACTTC. The full variable domain, completed using reference TRBV5-1 and TRBJ2-5, is KAGVTQTPRYLIKTRGQQVTLSCSPISGHRSVSWYQQTPGQGLQFLFEYFSETQRNKGNFPGRFSGRQFSNSRSEMNVSTLELGDSALYLCASSLALGGGGQETQYFGPGTRLLVL.

This chain connects TRBV6-5 to TRBJ1-5; D unclear. Germline assignment: CDR1 MNHEY and CDR2 SVGAGI. Trimming stripped 0 bases from V and 7 bases from J, with 13 bases between. The CDR3 consists of 15 residues. The CDR3: CASSYSGSTDQPQHF. The CDR3 DNA reads as TGTGCCAGCAGTTACTCAGGGTCCACGGACCAGCCCCAGCATTTT.

This clonotype showed up many times. The CDR3 here is CASSVEGGHQPQHF. For the CDR3, the DNA is TGTGCCAGCAGCGTAGAGGGGGGTCATCAGCCCCAGCATTTT. The rearrangement joins TRBV9 to TRBJ1-5; D perhaps matches TRBD1 (6 bases). The CDR3 runs 14 residues. V was pared by 0 bases and J by 5 bases, with 9 bases between. CDR1 is SGDLS, CDR2 YYNGEE, per germline.

V usage is TRBV7-2 and J usage is TRBJ2-3; 7 bases are a match to TRBD2. Looked up from germline, CDR1 is SGHTA and CDR2 is FQGNSA. J was trimmed by 7 bases and V by 5 bases; bases with no gene match: 12. The CDR3 is 15 residues long. CDR3 residues: CASSAGSGIGNTQYF. CDR3 nucleotides: TGTGCCAGCAGCGCCGGAAGCGGGATAGGTAATACGCAGTATTTT.

This clonotype was counted only a few times. This chain connects TRBV5-1 to TRBJ1-1; D call uncertain. The V gene lost 0 bases and the J gene lost 4 bases, with 10 bases spanning the gap. The CDR3 is made up of 14 amino acids. The germline V gene encodes CDR1 SGHRS and CDR2 YFSETQ. Here the CDR3 DNA reads TGCGCCAGCAGCTTGGGCGGGGTAGGCACTGAAGCTTTCTTT. As protein: CASSLGGVGTEAFF.

This clonotype has only a few counts. The genes are TRBV20-1 and TRBJ2-3; 8 positions match TRBD2. V trimming: 5 bases; J trimming: 4 bases; junction bases outside the gene matches: 8. This CDR3 has 14 amino acids. CDR1 is DFQATT and CDR2 is SNEGSKA in the germline V gene (reference sequence). CDR3 sequence reads: CSAGGTGGADTQYF. The CDR3, as DNA: TGCAGTGCTGGAGGAACGGGGGGGGCAGATACGCAGTATTTT.

The gene calls are TRBV18 and TRBJ2-7; D not resolved. CDR1 and CDR2 from the germline V gene are KGHSH and LQKENI. The CDR3 runs 14 residues. V dropped 3 bases and J dropped 5 bases, with 14 bases sitting between them. CDR3 in DNA: TGTGCCAGCTCACCCCGCGGCAATTCCCACGAGCAGTACTTC. It encodes CASSPRGNSHEQYF.

This clonotype was seen a few times. This chain uses TRBV7-9 with TRBJ2-5, with D maybe TRBD2 (6 bases). The V gene's germline CDR1 is SEHNR and CDR2 FQNEAQ (reference sequence). Trimming took 1 base from V and 7 from J, leaving 13 bases between them. The CDR3 extends over 14 amino acids. The CDR3 nucleotides are TGTGCCAGCAGCTTAGATCCCAGCGGGTTGACCCAGTACTTC. Translating it yields CASSLDPSGLTQYF.

This chain connects TRBV6-2 or TRBV6-3 to TRBJ2-7; D is possibly TRBD1 or TRBD2 (5 bases each). The CDR3 has 15 amino acids. The ends were cut back, 6 bases at V and 2 bases at J, with 17 bases in the middle. Germline V lookup: CDR1 MNHEY, CDR2 SVGEGT. For the CDR3, the DNA is TGTGCCAGCAGACGGGACCCGGACCCGACCTACGAGCAGTACTTC. Encoded protein: CASRRDPDPTYEQYF.

The gene calls are TRBV5-1 and TRBJ2-1, with 15 bases lining up with TRBD2. CDR1 is SGHRS, CDR2 YFSETQ, per germline. The CDR3 runs to 15 residues. The trim removed 5 bases at V and 8 bases at J, leaving 5 bases unmatched. This chain's CDR3 is CASRQGLAGGYEQFF. The DNA for the CDR3 is TGCGCCAGCAGACAAGGACTAGCGGGAGGGTATGAGCAGTTCTTC.

The chain employs TRBV6-1 and TRBJ2-3; TRBD2 matches at 7 bases. The CDR3 consists of 15 residues. Looked up from germline, CDR1 is MNHNS and CDR2 is SASEGT. With 7 bases clipped from V and 6 bases from J, the junction kept 13 bases outside the gene matches. CDR3 nucleotide sequence: TGTGCCAGCAAGGAACGCGGGAGCTCGAGTGATACGCAGTATTTT. Amino acids: CASKERGSSSDTQYF.

The chain uses TRBV12-3 or TRBV12-4 and TRBJ2-2; no firm D call. Trimming took off 4 bases at V and 2 bases at J, with 8 bases between the two ends. The CDR3 contains 14 residues. CDR3 amino acids: CASSWNPNTGELFF. In nucleotides, the CDR3 is TGTGCCAGCAGTTGGAACCCCAACACCGGGGAGCTGTTTTTT.

The chain couples TRBV5-1 to TRBJ2-1; no reliable D call. V was pared by 2 bases and J by 5 bases, with 8 bases between. This CDR3 contains 13 residues. Germline lookup yields CDR1 SGHRS and CDR2 YFSETQ. CDR3 DNA: TGCGCCAGCAGCTTAGAACCGAACAATGAGCAGTTCTTC. This codes for CASSLEPNNEQFF.

This clonotype was observed a handful of times. V and J are TRBV20-1 and TRBJ2-7, with 8 bases fitting TRBD1. The CDR3 consists of 16 residues. Germline trimming cut 4 bases from V and 4 bases from J; bases unmatched to any gene: 15. Germline V CDR1 and CDR2: DFQATT, SNEGSKA (reference sequence). The CDR3 loop reads CSATYRSGGARYEQYF. The CDR3 coding sequence is TGCAGTGCTACTTATCGTTCAGGGGGCGCGCGTTACGAGCAGTACTTC.

This clonotype was observed many times. This chain links TRBV20-1 with TRBJ2-3; a possible D gene is TRBD2 (6 bases). Germline assignment: CDR1 DFQATT and CDR2 SNEGSKA (reference sequence). Trimming pared 5 bases from V and 6 bases from J, leaving 15 bases between. CDR3 length: 13 amino acids. Here the CDR3 reads CSAHIAASDTQYF. CDR3 in DNA: TGCAGTGCTCACATAGCGGCCTCGGATACGCAGTATTTT.

This clonotype came up many times. This sequence joins TRBV5-1 and TRBJ1-5; 8 bases line up with TRBD1. This CDR3 spans 13 amino acids. The V gene's germline CDR1 is SGHRS and CDR2 YFSETQ. V lost 4 bases, J lost 7 bases, and 4 bases stayed unmatched. The CDR3 sequence is CASSVTGGQPQHF. The CDR3 DNA reads TGCGCCAGCAGCGTTACAGGGGGACAGCCCCAGCATTTT. Variable domain in full (rest from reference TRBV5-1 and TRBJ1-5): KAGVTQTPRYLIKTRGQQVTLSCSPISGHRSVSWYQQTPGQGLQFLFEYFSETQRNKGNFPGRFSGRQFSNSRSEMNVSTLELGDSALYLCASSVTGGQPQHFGDGTRLSIL.